Below are 12 T cell receptor beta chains sequenced from a single sample in a study of T cell responses to AZD1222 COVID-19 vaccine listed by TCRdb under 2021. The library was made by the immunoSEQ multiplex PCR assay. TCRdb mirrors the immuneACCESS table, restricted to in-frame sequences. Some clones are absent from its copies; in checked studies, under half trace to an unresolved V gene, and the reason for the others is unknown. The sample table lists 85,000 to 90,000 clones, approximately 86% of them with a count of one. The leading ten clones occupy around 10% of the sample. The label giving this sample's time point can be read as: baseline before first vaccination. The treatment or condition label for this specimen denotes: meningococcal conjugate vaccine given as trial control. The sequencing here drew on peripheral blood, taken on day 0 of MenACWY control vaccination. These TCRs come from an adult in good health.

The table lists this clone with a count of one. This chain joins TRBV5-6 and TRBJ1-1; D remains unclear. Looked up from germline, CDR1 is SGHDT and CDR2 is YYEEEE. Trimming took 4 bases from V and 3 from J, leaving 10 bases between them. The CDR3 consists of 13 residues. The CDR3 is CASSVGYYTEAFF. The CDR3 region has the DNA TGTGCCAGCAGCGTCGGCTACTACACTGAAGCTTTCTTT.

The table lists this clone with a few counts. The chain joins TRBV6-6 to TRBJ2-1; D not resolved. Germline loops: CDR1 MNHNY, CDR2 SVGAGI (reference sequence). The CDR3 length is 15 residues. The ends were cut back, 4 bases at V and 0 bases at J, with 10 bases in the middle. The CDR3 reads CASSLNTRSYNEQFF. CDR3 sequence (DNA): TGTGCCAGCAGTTTGAATACGCGCTCCTACAATGAGCAGTTCTTC.

The chain recombines TRBV6-5 with TRBJ2-2, with D tentatively TRBD1 (5 bases). The CDR3 loop spans 13 amino acids. The germline V and J ends were trimmed by 6 bases and 6 bases, with 11 bases remaining between them. Germline-derived CDR1 and CDR2 are MNHEY and SVGAGI. CDR3 sequence reads: CASSSEQAGELFF. CDR3 DNA sequence: TGTGCCAGCAGCTCTGAACAGGCCGGGGAGCTGTTTTTT.

The chain combines TRBV6-1 with TRBJ2-3, with TRBD2 matching over 9 bases. CDR1 is MNHNS and CDR2 is SASEGT in the germline V gene. V shed 0 bases, J shed 1 base, and the junction held 2 bases outside the gene matches. This CDR3 comprises 16 residues. CDR3 residues: CASSEALAGGTDTQYF. CDR3 nucleotides: TGTGCCAGCAGTGAAGCCTTAGCGGGGGGCACAGATACGCAGTATTTT.

This chain connects TRBV5-6 to TRBJ1-4; 9 bases align to TRBD1. Germline-derived CDR1 and CDR2 are SGHDT and YYEEEE. CDR3 length: 17 residues. V lost 1 base, J lost 4 bases, and 8 bases stayed unmatched. The CDR3 sequence: CASSLWDRVLDNEKLFF. Here the CDR3 DNA reads TGTGCCAGCAGCTTGTGGGACAGGGTTTTAGATAATGAAAAACTGTTTTTT.

The rearrangement links TRBV6-5 to TRBJ2-1; 11 nucleotides align to TRBD2. V shed 7 bases, J shed 8 bases, and the junction held 7 bases outside the gene matches. The CDR3 is 14 residues long. CDR1 is MNHEY and CDR2 is SVGAGI in the germline V gene. Here the CDR3 DNA reads TGTGCCAGCATTTTAGCGGGGGGGCTAGATGAGCAGTTCTTC. Translation gives CASILAGGLDEQFF.

This chain uses TRBV19 with TRBJ1-4; tentative D call: TRBD1 (6 bases). Germline CDR1 LNHDA, CDR2 SQIVND (reference sequence). The CDR3 is 13 amino acids. V was cut by 4 bases and J by 5 bases, with 8 bases left in between. The CDR3 coding sequence is TGTGCCAGTAGTACGGGGGGCAATGAAAAACTGTTTTTT. Protein: CASSTGGNEKLFF.

This clone was picked up a small number of times. This chain connects TRBV5-4 to TRBJ2-5; TRBD1 is a possible D gene (6 bases). Germline CDR1 is SGHNT and CDR2 is YYREEE (reference sequence). Trimming pared 0 bases from V and 3 bases from J, leaving 15 bases between. This CDR3 region has 16 residues. The DNA of the CDR3 is TGTGCCAGCAGCTTGGCTTCAGGGGCGCACGAAGAGACCCAGTACTTC. Translation: CASSLASGAHEETQYF.

The V call is TRBV12-3 or TRBV12-4, the J call TRBJ1-1, with 7 nucleotides matching TRBD1. With V trimmed by 3 bases and J by 5 bases, 3 bases remained unmatched. The CDR3 length is 13 residues. The CDR3 sequence is CASSFGRGTEAFF. The CDR3 nucleotides read TGTGCCAGCAGTTTCGGCAGGGGGACTGAAGCTTTCTTT.

This chain joins TRBV6-5 and TRBJ2-3; 9 bases agree with TRBD2. Germline values: CDR1 MNHEY, CDR2 SVGAGI. V was clipped by 6 bases and J by 8 bases; unmatched bases: 9. The CDR3 has 14 residues. The CDR3 region is CASSLPDSGGTQYF. The CDR3 region has the DNA TGTGCCAGCAGCCTTCCTGATAGCGGGGGTACGCAGTATTTT.

The table lists this clone with a few counts. The chain combines TRBV6-6 with TRBJ1-1; D unclear. The CDR3 consists of 15 residues. Trimming removed 2 bases from V and 0 bases from J, with 10 bases in between. CDR1 MNHNY and CDR2 SVGAGI come from the germline V gene (reference sequence). Written as DNA, the CDR3 is TGTGCCAGCAGTTACCCCGGCGCTCTGAACACTGAAGCTTTCTTT. It specifies CASSYPGALNTEAFF.

V usage is TRBV14 and J usage is TRBJ2-5; perhaps D is TRBD1 or TRBD2 (5 bases each). V lost 1 base to trimming and J lost 7 bases, with 10 bases between them. Germline CDR1 and CDR2: SGHDN and FVKESK. CDR3 length: 13 residues. CDR3 loop: CASSQGGVVTQYF. Written as DNA, the CDR3 is TGTGCCAGCAGCCAAGGAGGGGTTGTGACCCAGTACTTC.